This entry features one TCR beta chain sequence. CDR3 size: 17 residues. Trimming removed 0 bases from V and 1 base from J; junction bases left unmatched: 5. Germline CDR1 reads SGHDT; CDR2 reads YYEEEE. The method was immunoSEQ multiplex PCR; TCRdb's version includes in-frame clones alone and lacks a portion of them. The sample lists 32,000 or so clones; over 75% were seen once. This sample is drawn from a study of T cells in tumors after PD-1 blockade. This sequence joins TRBV5-6 and TRBJ2-3, with 10 bases lining up with TRBD2. Source: PBMCs, taken before anti-PD-1 treatment. The receptor was derived from a human donor with basal cell carcinoma. Here the CDR3 DNA reads TGTGCCAGCAGCTTGGCGAGCGGGGGGGCCGGCACAGATACGCAGTATTTT. Its translation: CASSLASGGAGTDTQYF.